The following is a TCR beta chain sequence with its context. No antigen is known for it. The entry originates in a study of CD8 T cells in Susac syndrome. Study-level results: By the study's own acknowledgment, its TCR sequencing and HLA analysis included relatively few individuals.

The Susac syndrome patients fit the recently defined diagnostic criteria for definite or probable disease. TEMRA cells were FACS-enriched, with CD8+ and CD4+ T cells isolated negatively. It was with random hexamers that about 0.45 to 1 ug RNA was reverse transcribed. Amplification of TCR beta CDR3 used immunoSEQ multiplex PCR across 54 Vbeta and 13 Jbeta. TCRdb recomputed calls from the immunoSEQ multiplex PCR reads with MiXCR, one row per CDR3 protein. The data contain 100,000 to 150,000 distinct CDR3 sequences, more than 90% of them singletons. This TCR was recovered from a human donor with Susac syndrome. The source material was CD8+ T cells from PBMCs.

In nucleotides, the CDR3 is TGTGCCAGCAGCTTAAGGGACAGTCGGTCCCTCCACTTT. Amino acids: CASSLRDSRSLHF. This chain uses TRBV13 with TRBJ1-6, with 7 bases that match TRBD1. The CDR3 length is 13 residues. Germline trimming cut 2 bases from V and 14 bases from J; bases unmatched to any gene: 6. Per the germline V gene, CDR1 is PRHDT and CDR2 is FYEKMQ (reference sequence).